The clone carrying this T cell receptor beta chain was observed many times. This sample was included in a study of T cells in Graves' hyperthyroidism and ophthalmopathy. Germline V lookup: CDR1 MNHEY, CDR2 SVGAGI. This CDR3 has 13 amino acids. V dropped 5 bases and J dropped 5 bases, with 11 bases sitting between them. Regions amplified from RNA transcripts were the TCR beta CDR3 regions. With the HTBI primer set, the TCR CDR3 went through a first round of RT-PCR. TCRdb redid the calling of the multiplex PCR reads with MiXCR, one entry per CDR3 protein. The sample carries roughly 520,000 distinct CDR3 sequences, around a quarter recorded once.

The sample consisted of blood. The V and J genes are TRBV6-5 and TRBJ2-3; D may be TRBD1 or TRBD2 (5 bases each). The clonotype was recovered from a woman in her twenties or thirties with Graves' ophthalmopathy. The CDR3 spells CASSNQRGDTQYF. The CDR3 nucleotides are TGTGCCAGCAGTAACCAGAGGGGAGATACGCAGTATTTT.